Given below is one T cell receptor (beta chain) in context. Its antigen is as yet unknown. Thawed PBMCs were FACS-sorted into unstimulated CD4+CD25+CD127- regulatory T cells, CD4+CD25- non-regulatory cells, CD4 and CD8 cells. This sample was included in a study of Tregs in tolerant kidney transplant recipients. Findings and caveats of the study: The most relevant donor-specific Treg TCRbeta repertoire apparently came from expansion with activated donor B cells. Findings come from small patient numbers and require larger validation. No direct test of biological reproducibility was done here.

The protocol was immunoSEQ multiplex PCR, while the TCRdb copy is restricted to in-frame clones and leaves out a portion. The repertoire consists of 110,000 or so clones, with 92% occurring once and the leading ten covering approximately 0.59%. From germline, CDR1 is MNHEY and CDR2 SVGAGI. This CDR3 is 14 amino acids long. V lost 2 bases to trimming and J lost 3 bases, with 11 bases between them. Input material: CD4+ T cells from blood. This TCR was recovered from a human donor in good health. The chain carries TRBV6-5 and TRBJ2-7; the D is unclear. CDR3 sequence: CASSYQAQNYEQYF. CDR3 sequence (DNA): TGTGCCAGCAGTTACCAAGCACAGAACTACGAGCAGTACTTC.